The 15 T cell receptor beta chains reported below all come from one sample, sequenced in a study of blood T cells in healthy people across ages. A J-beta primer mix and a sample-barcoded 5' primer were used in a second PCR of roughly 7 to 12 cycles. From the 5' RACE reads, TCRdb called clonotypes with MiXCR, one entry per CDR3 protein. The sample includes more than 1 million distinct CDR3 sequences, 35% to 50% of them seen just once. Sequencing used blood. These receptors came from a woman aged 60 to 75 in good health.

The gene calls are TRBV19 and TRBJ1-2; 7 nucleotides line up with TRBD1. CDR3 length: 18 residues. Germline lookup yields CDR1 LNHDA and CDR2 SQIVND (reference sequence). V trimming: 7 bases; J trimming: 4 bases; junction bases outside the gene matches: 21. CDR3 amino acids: CASMGRISGGTRFYGYTF. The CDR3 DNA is TGTGCCAGTATGGGACGAATTTCAGGGGGAACCCGTTTCTATGGCTACACCTTC.

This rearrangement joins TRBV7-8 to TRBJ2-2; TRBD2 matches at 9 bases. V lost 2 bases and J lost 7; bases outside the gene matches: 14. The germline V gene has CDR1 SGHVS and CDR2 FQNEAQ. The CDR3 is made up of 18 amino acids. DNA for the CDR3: TGTGCCAGCAGCTTAAGGGAGCTTAGCGGGAGAAGGATCGGGGAGCTGTTTTTT. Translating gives CASSLRELSGRRIGELFF.

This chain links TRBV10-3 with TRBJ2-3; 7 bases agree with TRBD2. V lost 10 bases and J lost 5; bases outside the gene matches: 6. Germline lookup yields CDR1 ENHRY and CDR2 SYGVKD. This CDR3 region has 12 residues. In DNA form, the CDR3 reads TGTGCCACCAGCGGGGACGGAGATACGCAGTATTTT. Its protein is CATSGDGDTQYF.

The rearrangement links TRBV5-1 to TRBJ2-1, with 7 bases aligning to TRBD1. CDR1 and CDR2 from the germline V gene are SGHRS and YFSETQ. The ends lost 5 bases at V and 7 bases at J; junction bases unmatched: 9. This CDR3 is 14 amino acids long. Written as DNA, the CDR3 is TGCGCCAGCAGGGTGACAGGGAAAAATAATGAGCAGTTCTTC. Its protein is CASRVTGKNNEQFF.

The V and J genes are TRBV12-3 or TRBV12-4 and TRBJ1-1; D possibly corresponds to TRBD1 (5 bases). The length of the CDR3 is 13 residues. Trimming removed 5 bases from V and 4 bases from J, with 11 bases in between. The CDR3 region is CASSLPGPTEAFF. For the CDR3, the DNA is TGTGCCAGCAGTCTACCAGGGCCCACTGAAGCTTTCTTT.

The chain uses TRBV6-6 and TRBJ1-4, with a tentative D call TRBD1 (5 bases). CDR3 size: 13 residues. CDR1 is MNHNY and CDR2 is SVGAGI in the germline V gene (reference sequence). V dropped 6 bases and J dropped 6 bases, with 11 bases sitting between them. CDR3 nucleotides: TGTGCCAGCAGCGGGGCGCCTGATGAAAAACTGTTTTTT. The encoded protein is CASSGAPDEKLFF.

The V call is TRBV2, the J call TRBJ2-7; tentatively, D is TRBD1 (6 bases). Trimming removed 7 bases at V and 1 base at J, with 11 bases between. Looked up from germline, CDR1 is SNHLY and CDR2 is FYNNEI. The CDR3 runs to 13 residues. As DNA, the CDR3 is TGTGCCAGCACCCCAGACAGGTCCTACGAGCAGTACTTC. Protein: CASTPDRSYEQYF.

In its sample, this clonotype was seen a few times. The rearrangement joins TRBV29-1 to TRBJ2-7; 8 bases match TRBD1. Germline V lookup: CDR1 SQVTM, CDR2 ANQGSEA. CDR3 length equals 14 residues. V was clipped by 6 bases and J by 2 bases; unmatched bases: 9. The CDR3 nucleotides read TGCAGCGTGGTCACAGGGGGGCCCACCTACGAGCAGTACTTC. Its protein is CSVVTGGPTYEQYF.

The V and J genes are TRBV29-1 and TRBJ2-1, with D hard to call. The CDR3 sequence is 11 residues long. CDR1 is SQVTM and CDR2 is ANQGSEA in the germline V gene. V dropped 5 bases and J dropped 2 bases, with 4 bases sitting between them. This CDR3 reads CSVLAYNEQFF. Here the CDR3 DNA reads TGCAGCGTTCTAGCCTACAATGAGCAGTTCTTC.

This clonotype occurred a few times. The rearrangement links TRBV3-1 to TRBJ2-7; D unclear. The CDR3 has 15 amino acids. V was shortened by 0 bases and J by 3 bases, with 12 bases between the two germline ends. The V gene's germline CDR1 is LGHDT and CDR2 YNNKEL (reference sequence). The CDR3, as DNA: TGTGCCAGCAGCCAAGATTTGGCATCAAGCTACGAGCAGTACTTC. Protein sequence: CASSQDLASSYEQYF.

In DNA form, the CDR3 reads TGTGCCACCCAAACTAGCGGAGGCTCCTACAATGAGCAGTTCTTC. This gives the protein CATQTSGGSYNEQFF. This sequence joins TRBV15 and TRBJ2-1; 8 nucleotides match TRBD2. Germline V lookup: CDR1 LNHNV, CDR2 YYDKDF (reference sequence). This CDR3 is built from 15 residues. J lost 0 bases, V lost 8 bases, and 6 bases had no gene match.

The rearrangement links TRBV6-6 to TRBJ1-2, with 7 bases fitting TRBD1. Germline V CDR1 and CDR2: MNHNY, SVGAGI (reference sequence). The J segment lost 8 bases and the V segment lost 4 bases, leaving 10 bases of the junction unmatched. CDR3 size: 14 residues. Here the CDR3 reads CASSSVWTGGGYTF. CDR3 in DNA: TGTGCCAGCAGTTCCGTTTGGACAGGTGGGGGCTACACCTTC.

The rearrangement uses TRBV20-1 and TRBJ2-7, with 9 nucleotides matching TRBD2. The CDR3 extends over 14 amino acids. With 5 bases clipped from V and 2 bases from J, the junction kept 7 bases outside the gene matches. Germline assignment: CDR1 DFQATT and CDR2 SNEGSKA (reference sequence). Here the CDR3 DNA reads TGCAGTGCTCTCCCCCTAGCGGGAACCTACGAGCAGTACTTC. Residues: CSALPLAGTYEQYF.

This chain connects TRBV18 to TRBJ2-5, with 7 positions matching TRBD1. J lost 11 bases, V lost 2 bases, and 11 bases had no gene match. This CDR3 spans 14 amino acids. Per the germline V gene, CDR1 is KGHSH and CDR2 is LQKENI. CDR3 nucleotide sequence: TGTGCCAGCTCACCAGTGACAGGGTCCGGTGAGCAGTACTTC. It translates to CASSPVTGSGEQYF. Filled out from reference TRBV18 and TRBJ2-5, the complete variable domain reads NAGVMQNPRHLVRRRGQEARLRCSPMKGHSHVYWYRQLPEEGLKFMVYLQKENIIDESGMPKERFSAEFPKEGPSILRIQQVVRGDSAAYFCASSPVTGSGEQYFGPGTRLLVL.

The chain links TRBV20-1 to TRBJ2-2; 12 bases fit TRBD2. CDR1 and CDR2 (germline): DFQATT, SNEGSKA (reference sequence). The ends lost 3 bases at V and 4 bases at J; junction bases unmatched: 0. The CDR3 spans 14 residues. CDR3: CSARTSGGTGELFF. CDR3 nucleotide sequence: TGCAGTGCTAGGACTAGCGGGGGCACCGGGGAGCTGTTTTTT.